This T cell receptor (beta chain) was retrieved from a study of identical twins. Study-level findings and limits: The abundant beta clonotypes from cord blood had fewer insertions, and memory repertoires had none of this. Researchers caution that invariant MAIT and iNKT cells could partly confound zero-insertion analyses. The study found weaker excess twin sharing in beta out-of-frame sequences.

Looked up from germline, CDR1 is KGHDR and CDR2 is SFDVKD. The junction had 24 bases not matched to a gene; V was cut back by 5 bases and J by 3 bases. The CDR3 consists of 22 residues. A remark on this clonotype: As yet, its antigen is unknown.

The cDNA had a unique molecular identifier and a template-switch universal primer site. TCRdb redid the calling of the 5' RACE reads with MiXCR, one entry per CDR3 protein. The repertoire includes hundreds of thousands of distinct CDR3 sequences, 6% to 8.5% of them detected once, and under 7% sits in the top ten. These sequences were also reported in another study, on yellow fever vaccine responses in identical twins.

The J gene is TRBJ2-1, the V gene TRBV24-1; the match to TRBD2 covers 10 bases. The TCR comes from a woman aged 18-29 years in good health. Sequenced sample: CD8+ T cells sorted from blood. The CDR3 coding sequence is TGTGCCACCAGTGCCTCGTGGGGGGGCGCTTCTCAGCGGGAGGGCCTCTACAATGAGCAGTTCTTC. Its translation: CATSASWGGASQREGLYNEQFF.